A single sample gave rise to the 30 T cell receptor beta chains below, sequenced in a study of PD-1 blockade in classical Hodgkin lymphoma. This sample's time point: cycle 4 day 1 (C4D1), after less than 7 weeks of nivolumab. Each patient experienced a relapse that followed autologous stem cell transplantation, and brentuximab vedotin exposure varied. Magnetic depletion of unwanted cells isolated CD4+ T cells from thawed PBMCs. Generated by immunoSEQ multiplex PCR, the TCRdb table keeps only in-frame clones and is missing some. The sample has tens of thousands of clones; 75% to 90% are singletons. The specimen was CD4+ T cells from blood, collected before the fourth cycle of nivolumab. All receptors come from a human donor with classical Hodgkin lymphoma.

This chain uses TRBV6-6 with TRBJ1-1; the D is unclear. This CDR3 has 11 amino acids. The germline CDR1 and CDR2 sequences are MNHNY and SVGAGI (reference sequence). Trimming shortened V by 8 bases and J by 3 bases, and 7 bases separated the two germline ends. CDR3 in amino acids: CASAGDTEAFF. The CDR3 DNA reads as TGTGCCAGCGCCGGCGACACTGAAGCTTTCTTT.

The CDR3 DNA reads TGTGCCAGCAGTGACTTGGGCAGATCGTACGAGCAGTACTTC. Its translation: CASSDLGRSYEQYF. The chain is built from TRBV6-1 and TRBJ2-7; D unresolved. This CDR3 contains 14 residues. Trimming cost V 3 bases and J 4 bases, with 13 bases left between them. Germline assignment: CDR1 MNHNS and CDR2 SASEGT.

In its sample, this clone was seen a few times. This specimen includes other DNA sequences encoding the same CDR3. V gene TRBV2 combines with J gene TRBJ2-7; D uncertain. Germline CDR1 reads SNHLY; CDR2 reads FYNNEI. V was clipped by 4 bases and J by 6 bases, with 4 bases between them. CDR3 length equals 10 residues. The CDR3 DNA reads TGTGCCAGCAGTGGACTCGAGCAGTACTTC. It encodes CASSGLEQYF.

The rearrangement links TRBV6-6 to TRBJ2-7; the match to TRBD1 covers 7 bases. V shed 4 bases and J 6 bases; nucleotides not matched to a gene: 9. The length of the CDR3 is 14 residues. Germline V gives CDR1 MNHNY, CDR2 SVGAGI (reference sequence). CDR3 sequence: CASSSGQVGSEQYF. In DNA form, the CDR3 reads TGTGCCAGCAGTTCCGGACAGGTAGGGAGCGAGCAGTACTTC.

The chain employs TRBV7-2 and TRBJ2-3; either TRBD1 or TRBD2 may fit D (5 bases each). Trimming stripped 7 bases from V and 9 bases from J, with 14 bases between. The CDR3 consists of 12 residues. Germline values: CDR1 SGHTA, CDR2 FQGNSA. CDR3 DNA sequence: TGTGCCAGCACCCAAGCAGGGAGAACGCAGTATTTT. Translating it yields CASTQAGRTQYF.

The CDR3 region is CASSLATALMNTEAFF. The CDR3 DNA follows: TGTGCCAGCAGCTTAGCGACGGCACTAATGAACACTGAAGCTTTCTTT. The chain couples TRBV7-2 to TRBJ1-1; D not resolved. CDR1 is SGHTA, CDR2 FQGNSA, per germline. V was clipped by 0 bases and J by 0 bases, with 11 bases between them. The CDR3 sequence is 16 residues long. The full variable domain, with the rest looked up from reference TRBV7-2 and TRBJ1-1, is GAGVSQSPSNKVTEKGKDVELRCDPISGHTALYWYRQSLGQGLEFLIYFQGNSAPDKSGLPSDRFSAERTGGSVSTLTIQRTQQEDSAVYLCASSLATALMNTEAFFGQGTRLTVV.

This chain uses TRBV21-1 with TRBJ2-3; the D call in the table, TRBD2, was not verified against the DNA. TRBV21-1 is a recognized pseudogene. The CDR3 covers 15 residues. CDR3 nucleotides: TGTGCCAGCAGTTTAGCGGGGAACCTAACAGATACGCAGTATTTT. Encoded protein: CASSLAGNLTDTQYF.

The rearrangement joins TRBV29-1 to TRBJ2-6; possibly TRBD2 for D (6 bases). Trimming took 3 bases from V and 0 from J, leaving 6 bases between them. The CDR3 totals 14 residues. Germline V gives CDR1 SQVTM, CDR2 ANQGSEA. The CDR3 loop is CSVEGGSGANVLTF. CDR3 DNA: TGCAGCGTTGAGGGGGGCTCTGGGGCCAACGTCCTGACTTTC.

This clone appeared a few times. The V gene is TRBV5-6, the J gene TRBJ1-2; 7 bases map to TRBD1. CDR1 is SGHDT and CDR2 is YYEEEE in the germline V gene. V lost 4 bases, J lost 2 bases, and 5 bases stayed unmatched. CDR3 size: 14 residues. DNA for the CDR3: TGTGCCAGCAGCAGGAGGGACAGAAACTATGGCTACACCTTC. Its protein is CASSRRDRNYGYTF. The full variable domain, its missing parts supplied by reference TRBV5-6 and TRBJ1-2, is DAGVTQSPTHLIKTRGQQVTLRCSPKSGHDTVSWYQQALGQGPQFIFQYYEEEERQRGNFPDRFSGHQFPNYSSELNVNALLLGDSALYLCASSRRDRNYGYTFGSGTRLTVV.

The chain uses TRBV14 and TRBJ2-7, with 8 bases fitting TRBD2. V was clipped by 0 bases and J by 2 bases; unmatched bases: 3. Germline assignment: CDR1 SGHDN and CDR2 FVKESK. The CDR3 spans 15 residues. The CDR3 DNA reads as TGTGCCAGCAGCCAAGAGAGCGGGAGCCCCTACGAGCAGTACTTC. Protein sequence: CASSQESGSPYEQYF.

This chain joins TRBV5-4 and TRBJ2-3; possibly TRBD2 for D (7 bases). The germline V and J ends were trimmed by 5 bases and 5 bases, with 24 bases remaining between them. The CDR3 totals 17 residues. Looked up from germline, CDR1 is SGHNT and CDR2 is YYREEE (reference sequence). This chain's CDR3 is CASRSRGGAEGGDTQYF. DNA of the CDR3: TGTGCCAGCAGATCAAGGGGGGGAGCAGAGGGAGGAGATACGCAGTATTTT.

The chain couples TRBV25-1 to TRBJ2-7; D might be TRBD1 or TRBD2, each matching 6 bases. V was shortened by 5 bases and J by 2 bases, with 13 bases between the two germline ends. The CDR3 is 14 amino acids. Germline lookup yields CDR1 MGHDK and CDR2 SYGVNS. As DNA, the CDR3 is TGTGCCAGCAGTACAGGGACTCCGCCCTACGAGCAGTACTTC. It yields the protein CASSTGTPPYEQYF.

This clone was recorded only once. The rearrangement uses TRBV2 and TRBJ2-3; a possible D gene is TRBD1 (6 bases). Germline CDR1 SNHLY, CDR2 FYNNEI. The CDR3 is 15 residues long. V gave up 5 bases and J gave up 1 base, with 13 bases separating them. The CDR3 DNA sequence: TGTGCCAGCAGTTCCGGGACACTTCGCACAGATACGCAGTATTTT. Its protein product is CASSSGTLRTDTQYF. The entire variable domain, with the rest obtained from reference TRBV2 and TRBJ2-3, is as follows: EPEVTQTPSHQVTQMGQEVILRCVPISNHLYFYWYRQILGQKVEFLVSFYNNEISEKSEIFDDQFSVERPDGSNFTLKIRSTKLEDSAMYFCASSSGTLRTDTQYFGPGTRLTVL.

CDR3 sequence (DNA): TGTGCCAGCAGCTTAATCCCCGGGACGGAGTACGAGCAGTACTTC. Translation gives CASSLIPGTEYEQYF. The rearrangement links TRBV11-2 to TRBJ2-7; D tentatively reads TRBD1 or TRBD2 (5 bases each). V gave up 2 bases and J gave up 4 bases, with 15 bases separating them. The length of the CDR3 is 15 residues. The V gene's germline CDR1 is SGHAT and CDR2 FQNNGV. The complete variable domain, with remaining parts taken from reference TRBV11-2 and TRBJ2-7, reads EAGVAQSPRYKIIEKRQSVAFWCNPISGHATLYWYQQILGQGPKLLIQFQNNGVVDDSQLPKDRFSAERLKGVDSTLKIQPAKLEDSAVYLCASSLIPGTEYEQYFGPGTRLTVT.

The J gene is TRBJ2-3, the V gene TRBV5-6, with D hard to call. This CDR3 comprises 14 residues. Germline V gene data show CDR1 as SGHDT and CDR2 as YYEEEE. With 0 bases removed from V and 6 bases from J, the gap between germline ends came to 11 bases. The CDR3: CASSLAQRGDTQYF. The CDR3 DNA is TGTGCCAGCAGCTTGGCCCAGCGTGGGGATACGCAGTATTTT.

Written as DNA, the CDR3 is TGTGCCAGTACCAGGGCCGGGGGACAGAGGAACAATCAGCCCCAGCATTTT. This encodes CASTRAGGQRNNQPQHF. V usage is TRBV19 and J usage is TRBJ1-5; 7 nucleotides agree with TRBD1. The CDR3 spans 17 residues. Germline CDR1 LNHDA, CDR2 SQIVND (reference sequence). The junction had 15 bases not matched to a gene; V was cut back by 7 bases and J by 3 bases.

The CDR3: CASSKGGGYKEKLFF. For the CDR3, the DNA is TGCGCCAGCAGCAAAGGCGGCGGATATAAGGAAAAACTGTTTTTT. This chain uses TRBV4-1 with TRBJ1-4; the D is unclear. CDR1 and CDR2 from the germline V gene are MGHRA and YSYEKL. This CDR3 is built from 15 residues. The V gene lost 5 bases and the J gene lost 8 bases, with 18 bases spanning the gap.

The rearrangement joins TRBV7-2 to TRBJ2-7; D remains ambiguous. The germline CDR1 and CDR2 sequences are SGHTA and FQGNSA. V gave up 1 base and J gave up 3 bases, with 10 bases separating them. The CDR3 contains 14 residues. The CDR3: CASSLEAVGYEQYF. DNA for the CDR3: TGTGCCAGCAGCTTAGAAGCAGTTGGCTACGAGCAGTACTTC.

This chain joins TRBV30 and TRBJ1-3; TRBD1 aligns across 7 bases. After removal of 5 bases from V and 3 bases from J, the junction contained 19 bases not matched to a gene. The germline V gene has CDR1 GTSNPN and CDR2 SVGIG (reference sequence). This CDR3 spans 18 amino acids. In nucleotides, the CDR3 is TGTGCCTGGGATGGGATAAGAACGACAGGGTACGGTGGAAACACCATATATTTT. It yields the protein CAWDGIRTTGYGGNTIYF.

V usage is TRBV5-4 and J usage is TRBJ1-2, with 9 bases aligning to TRBD1. V trimming: 5 bases; J trimming: 8 bases; junction bases outside the gene matches: 7. The CDR3 contains 13 residues. Per the germline V gene, CDR1 is SGHNT and CDR2 is YYREEE (reference sequence). Here the CDR3 reads CASRLTGGDGYTF. In DNA form, the CDR3 reads TGTGCCAGCAGGCTGACAGGGGGGGACGGCTACACCTTC.

J is TRBJ1-3 and V is TRBV21-1; the table's D gene call, TRBD1, was not cross checked with the DNA. TRBV21-1 is assigned pseudogene status. The CDR3 is 17 amino acids. In DNA form, the CDR3 reads TGTGCCAGCAGCAAAGCGCGGGACAGGGCCTCTGGAAACACCATATATTTT. Its protein is CASSKARDRASGNTIYF.

The chain joins TRBV13 to TRBJ2-7; possibly TRBD1 for D (5 bases). Trimming shortened V by 2 bases and J by 0 bases, and 11 bases separated the two germline ends. CDR3 size: 15 residues. CDR1 is PRHDT and CDR2 is FYEKMQ in the germline V gene (reference sequence). Written as DNA, the CDR3 is TGTGCCAGCAGCTTAAGGGGCCTTATCTCCTACGAGCAGTACTTC. Amino acid sequence: CASSLRGLISYEQYF.

The chain combines TRBV7-2 with TRBJ2-1; D is unclear. This CDR3 comprises 13 residues. Trimming left V 7 bases short and J 5 bases short, with 12 bases between. The germline V gene encodes CDR1 SGHTA and CDR2 FQGNSA. The CDR3 DNA is TGTGCCAGCAACTTCGGACGGGACAATGAGCAGTTCTTC. This sequence encodes CASNFGRDNEQFF.

This chain links TRBV6-1 with TRBJ1-1; no clear D gene. This CDR3 region has 14 residues. From germline, CDR1 is MNHNS and CDR2 SASEGT. Trimming removed 1 base at V and 3 bases at J, with 9 bases between. CDR3 loop: CASSEGLSYTEAFF. CDR3 DNA sequence: TGTGCCAGCAGTGAAGGACTTTCGTACACTGAAGCTTTCTTT.

V gene TRBV5-1 combines with J gene TRBJ1-1, with 8 bases that match TRBD1. The CDR3 length is 16 residues. V lost 3 bases, J lost 4 bases, and 11 bases stayed unmatched. Germline V gene sequence: CDR1 SGHRS, CDR2 YFSETQ. CDR3 protein: CASSWLDRASSTEAFF. The CDR3 DNA is TGCGCCAGCAGCTGGTTGGACAGGGCCTCTAGCACTGAAGCTTTCTTT.

The chain links TRBV7-6 to TRBJ1-1; D not certain. Trimming took off 1 base at V and 5 bases at J, with 17 bases between the two ends. Germline CDR1 is SGHVS and CDR2 is FNYEAQ. CDR3 length equals 16 residues. The CDR3: CASSLGTPGSGTEAFF. In DNA form, the CDR3 reads TGTGCCAGCAGCTTAGGGACGCCGGGGTCCGGGACTGAAGCTTTCTTT.

This clone was recorded once. The CDR3 coding sequence is TGCAGTGCCCGGCGGGAGGTCCAGTACTTC. This translates into CSARREVQYF. The genes are TRBV20-1 and TRBJ2-5, with TRBD2 matching 8 bases. CDR3 length equals 10 residues. The V gene's germline CDR1 is DFQATT and CDR2 SNEGSKA (reference sequence). After removal of 6 bases from V and 10 bases from J, the junction contained 4 bases not matched to a gene.

V usage is TRBV28 and J usage is TRBJ2-2; D might be TRBD1 (6 bases). The germline V and J ends were trimmed by 9 bases and 5 bases, with 10 bases remaining between them. CDR3 length: 12 residues. The germline CDR1 and CDR2 sequences are MDHEN and SYDVKM. The CDR3 DNA follows: TGTGCCAGTAAGGGGGTTACCGGGGAGCTGTTTTTT. Its translation is CASKGVTGELFF. The variable domain in full, with the rest retrieved from reference TRBV28 and TRBJ2-2, is DVKVTQSSRYLVKRTGEKVFLECVQDMDHENMFWYRQDPGLGLRLIYFSYDVKMKEKGDIPEGYSVSREKKERFSLILESASTNQTSMYLCASKGVTGELFFGEGSRLTVL.

The chain combines TRBV7-9 with TRBJ2-7; 8 bases align to TRBD1. The germline gives CDR1 SEHNR, CDR2 FQNEAQ (reference sequence). Germline trimming cut 5 bases from V and 3 bases from J; bases unmatched to any gene: 3. CDR3 length: 13 amino acids. In nucleotides, the CDR3 is TGTGCCAGCAGCCGAACAGGGGGCTACGAGCAGTACTTC. Translating gives CASSRTGGYEQYF.

The chain couples TRBV5-4 to TRBJ2-3; 7 positions match TRBD2. CDR3 length: 15 residues. CDR1 and CDR2 from the germline V gene are SGHNT and YYREEE (reference sequence). The ends lost 3 bases at V and 4 bases at J; junction bases unmatched: 8. CDR3 amino acids: CASSSPGTKSDTQYF. The CDR3 region has the DNA TGTGCCAGCAGCTCACCCGGGACTAAATCAGATACGCAGTATTTT.